Listed below are T cell receptor beta chains from one sample, sequenced in a study of T cells in Graves' hyperthyroidism and ophthalmopathy. MiXCR, applied by TCRdb to the multiplex PCR reads, yields one record per CDR3 protein. This sample yields more than 600,000 distinct CDR3 sequences, of which roughly 17% are seen a single time; around 8% belongs to the top ten. Sequenced: blood. Receptors were obtained from a young man with Graves' hyperthyroidism. Both conserved end residues are part of each CDR3. Each record gives: clone size, J gene, V gene, D gene, CDR3 DNA, CDR3 protein. The D gene is left open where the match is weak. Not all rows give a size; the values are once, few, many and, for expanded clones, a class.

>.|TRBJ2-5|TRBV5-1|TRBD2
TGCGCCAGCAGCTTGGCCACTAGCGGGGCCCTGGACTTC
CASSLATSGALDF
>many|TRBJ2-5|TRBV20-1|TRBD2
TGCAGTGCCACCCCTCCGGGACTAGCGGGAGTTGGGGAGACCCAGTACTTC
CSATPPGLAGVGETQYF
>.|TRBJ2-7|TRBV19|.
TGTGCCAGTAGTATGGAGGGGCGTTATCCCTACGAGCAGTACTTC
CASSMEGRYPYEQYF
>many|TRBJ2-7|TRBV27|.
TGTGCCAGCAGTTTAAAGGGACAAGGAGCCTACGAGCAGTACTTC
CASSLKGQGAYEQYF
>many|TRBJ2-1|TRBV28|TRBD2
TGTGCCAGCATCCAAGGGGAGGGGGAGCAGTTCTTC
CASIQGEGEQFF
>.|TRBJ1-1|TRBV6-1|TRBD1
TGTGCCAGCAGCCCTACGAGTTACAGGGGTTGGAACACTGAAGCTTTCTTT
CASSPTSYRGWNTEAFF
>.|TRBJ1-5|TRBV20-1|.
TGCAGTGCTAGTTGGCAGGGTGGGGAGCCCCAGCATTTT
CSASWQGGEPQHF
>.|TRBJ1-2|TRBV24-1|.
TGTGCCACCAGTGACGCGACGGAGCGTGGCAACACCTTC
CATSDATERGNTF
>many|TRBJ2-5|TRBV11-2|.
TGTGCCAGCAGCCCGTGGGGAGACCCCCAAGAGACCCAGTACTTC
CASSPWGDPQETQYF
>.|TRBJ2-2|TRBV5-1|.
TGCGCCACCTCAATAAACACCGGGGAGCTGTTTTTT
CATSINTGELFF
>few|TRBJ2-3|TRBV4-1|.
TGCGCCAGCAGCCAAGCGCGAGGCTCGAGCACAGATACGCAGTATTTT
CASSQARGSSTDTQYF
>few|TRBJ1-1|TRBV19|TRBD1
TGTGCCACGCGACAGGGCCACACTGAAGCTTTCTTT
CATRQGHTEAFF
>few|TRBJ2-7|TRBV19|.
TGTGCCAGTAGTATAGCAGCGGCGGGGAACTACGAGCAGTACTTC
CASSIAAAGNYEQYF
>few|TRBJ1-3|TRBV30|.
TGTGCCTGTCTCGACTCGAGCTCTGGAAACACCATATATTTT
CACLDSSSGNTIYF